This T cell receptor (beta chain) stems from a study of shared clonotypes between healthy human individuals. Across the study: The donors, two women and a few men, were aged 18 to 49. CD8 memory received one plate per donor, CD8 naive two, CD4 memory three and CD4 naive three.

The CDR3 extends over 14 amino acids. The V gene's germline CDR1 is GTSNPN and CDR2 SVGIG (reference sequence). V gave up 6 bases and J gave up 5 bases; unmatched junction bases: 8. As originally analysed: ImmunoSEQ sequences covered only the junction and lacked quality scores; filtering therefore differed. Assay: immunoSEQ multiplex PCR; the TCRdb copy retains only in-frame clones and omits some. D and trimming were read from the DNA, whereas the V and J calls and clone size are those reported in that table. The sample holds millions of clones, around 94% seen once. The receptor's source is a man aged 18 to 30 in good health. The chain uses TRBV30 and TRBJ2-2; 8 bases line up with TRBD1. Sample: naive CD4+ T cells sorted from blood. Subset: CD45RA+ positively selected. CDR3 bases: TGTGCCTGCTCAAATGGACAGGGAACCGGGGAGCTGTTTTTT. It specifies CACSNGQGTGELFF.